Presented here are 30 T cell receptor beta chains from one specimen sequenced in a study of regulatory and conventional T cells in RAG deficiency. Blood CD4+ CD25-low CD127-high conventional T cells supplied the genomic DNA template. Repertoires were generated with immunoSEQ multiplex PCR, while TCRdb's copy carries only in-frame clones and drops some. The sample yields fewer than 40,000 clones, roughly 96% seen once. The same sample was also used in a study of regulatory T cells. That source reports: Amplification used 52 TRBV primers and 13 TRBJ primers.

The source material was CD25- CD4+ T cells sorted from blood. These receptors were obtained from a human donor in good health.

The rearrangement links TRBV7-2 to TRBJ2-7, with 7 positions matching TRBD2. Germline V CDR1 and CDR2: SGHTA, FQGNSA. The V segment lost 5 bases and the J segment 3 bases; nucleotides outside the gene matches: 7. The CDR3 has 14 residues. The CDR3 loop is CASSTIAGYYEQYF. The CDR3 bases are TGTGCCAGCAGCACCATAGCGGGTTACTACGAGCAGTACTTC.

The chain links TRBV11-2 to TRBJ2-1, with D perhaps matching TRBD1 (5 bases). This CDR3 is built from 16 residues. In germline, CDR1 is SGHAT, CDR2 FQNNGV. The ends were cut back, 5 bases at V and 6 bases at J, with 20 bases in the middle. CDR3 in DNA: TGTGCCAGCAGCCCGTTGACACAGGTCTCGGGCAATGAGCAGTTCTTC. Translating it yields CASSPLTQVSGNEQFF.

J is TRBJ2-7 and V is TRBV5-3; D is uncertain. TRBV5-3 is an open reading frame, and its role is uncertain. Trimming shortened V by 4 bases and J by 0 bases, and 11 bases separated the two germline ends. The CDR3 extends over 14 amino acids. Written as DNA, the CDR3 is TGTGCCAGAAGCGCACCAGACACCTCCTACGAGCAGTACTTC. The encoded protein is CARSAPDTSYEQYF.

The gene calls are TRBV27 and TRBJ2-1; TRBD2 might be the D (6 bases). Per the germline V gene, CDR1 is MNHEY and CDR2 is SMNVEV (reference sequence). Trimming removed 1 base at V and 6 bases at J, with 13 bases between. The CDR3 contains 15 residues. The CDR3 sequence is CASSLYGRTINEQFF. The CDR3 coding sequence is TGTGCCAGCAGTTTATACGGTAGGACTATCAATGAGCAGTTCTTC.

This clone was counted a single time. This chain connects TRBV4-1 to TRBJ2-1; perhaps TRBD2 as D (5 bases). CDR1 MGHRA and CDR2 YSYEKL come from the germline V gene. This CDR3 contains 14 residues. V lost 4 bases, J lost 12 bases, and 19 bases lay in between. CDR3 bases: TGCGCCAGCAGCCCAATAGGTACTAGTGGGTGGCAGTTCTTC. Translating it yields CASSPIGTSGWQFF.

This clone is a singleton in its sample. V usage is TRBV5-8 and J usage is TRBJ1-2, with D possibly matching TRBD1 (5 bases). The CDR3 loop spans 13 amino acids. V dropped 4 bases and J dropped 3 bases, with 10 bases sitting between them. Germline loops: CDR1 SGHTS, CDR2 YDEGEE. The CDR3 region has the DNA TGTGCCAGCAGCCTCGCGGGGGACTATGGCTACACCTTC. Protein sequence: CASSLAGDYGYTF.

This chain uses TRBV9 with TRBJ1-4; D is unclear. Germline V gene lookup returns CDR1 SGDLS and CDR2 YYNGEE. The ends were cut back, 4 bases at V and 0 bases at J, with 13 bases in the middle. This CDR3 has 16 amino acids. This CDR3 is CASSPEEKATNEKLFF. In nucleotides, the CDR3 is TGTGCCAGCAGCCCCGAGGAAAAAGCAACTAATGAAAAACTGTTTTTT.

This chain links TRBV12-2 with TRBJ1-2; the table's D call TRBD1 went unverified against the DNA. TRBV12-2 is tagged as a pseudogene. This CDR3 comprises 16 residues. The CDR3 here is CASRFLGQGGICGYTF. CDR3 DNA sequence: TGTGCAAGTCGCTTCCTCGGACAGGGGGGGATTTGTGGCTACACCTTC.

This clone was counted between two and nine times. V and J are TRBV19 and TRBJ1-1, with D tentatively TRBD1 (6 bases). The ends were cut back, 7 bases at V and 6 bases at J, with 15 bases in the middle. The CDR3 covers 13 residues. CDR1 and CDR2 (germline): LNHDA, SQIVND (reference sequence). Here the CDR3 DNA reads TGTGCCAGTACTTATCAGGGGACCCCTGAAGCTTTCTTT. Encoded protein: CASTYQGTPEAFF.

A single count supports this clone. CDR3 protein: CASSPSGGAGELFF. CDR3 coding DNA: TGTGCCAGCTCCCCTTCCGGGGGGGCCGGGGAGCTGTTTTTT. This sequence joins TRBV18 and TRBJ2-2, with 8 bases identical to TRBD2. Trimming removed 6 bases from V and 6 bases from J; junction bases left unmatched: 6. The CDR3 length is 14 residues. Germline loops: CDR1 KGHSH, CDR2 LQKENI.

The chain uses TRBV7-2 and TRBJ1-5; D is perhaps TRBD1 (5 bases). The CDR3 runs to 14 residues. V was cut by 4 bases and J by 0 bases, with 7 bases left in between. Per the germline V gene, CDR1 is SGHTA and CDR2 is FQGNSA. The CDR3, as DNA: TGTGCCAGCAGCTCGACAGTTAGCAATCAGCCCCAGCATTTT. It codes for CASSSTVSNQPQHF.

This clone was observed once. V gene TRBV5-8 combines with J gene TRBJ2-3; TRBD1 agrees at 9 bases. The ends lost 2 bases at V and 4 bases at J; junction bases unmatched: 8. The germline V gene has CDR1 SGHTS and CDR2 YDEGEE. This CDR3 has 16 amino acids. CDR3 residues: CASSLGSGQGPDTQYF. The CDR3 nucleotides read TGTGCCAGCAGCTTAGGTTCGGGACAGGGTCCAGATACGCAGTATTTT.

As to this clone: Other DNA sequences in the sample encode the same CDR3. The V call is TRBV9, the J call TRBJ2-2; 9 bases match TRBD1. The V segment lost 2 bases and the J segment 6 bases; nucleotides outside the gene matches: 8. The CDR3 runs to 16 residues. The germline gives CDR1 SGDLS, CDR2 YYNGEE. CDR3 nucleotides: TGTGCCAGCAGCGTGTCCCCGACAGGGGGTTCCGGGGAGCTGTTTTTT. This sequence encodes CASSVSPTGGSGELFF.

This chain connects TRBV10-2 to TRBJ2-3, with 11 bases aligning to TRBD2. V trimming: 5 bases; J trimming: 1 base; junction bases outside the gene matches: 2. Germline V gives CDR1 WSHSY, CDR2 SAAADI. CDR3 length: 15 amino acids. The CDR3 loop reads CASSLAGGRTDTQYF. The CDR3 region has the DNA TGCGCCAGCAGTCTAGCGGGGGGCCGCACAGATACGCAGTATTTT.

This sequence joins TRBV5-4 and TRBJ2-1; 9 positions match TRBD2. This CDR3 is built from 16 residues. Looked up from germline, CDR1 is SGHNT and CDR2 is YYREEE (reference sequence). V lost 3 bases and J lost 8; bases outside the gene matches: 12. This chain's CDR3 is CASSSRYRGGGDEQFF. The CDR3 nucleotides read TGTGCCAGCAGCTCTCGGTATCGCGGGGGGGGCGATGAGCAGTTCTTC.

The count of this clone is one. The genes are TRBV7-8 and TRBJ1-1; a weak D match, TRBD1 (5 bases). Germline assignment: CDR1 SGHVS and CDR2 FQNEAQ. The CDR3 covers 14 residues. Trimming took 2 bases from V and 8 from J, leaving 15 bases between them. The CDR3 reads CASSLWGGIGEAFF. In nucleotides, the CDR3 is TGTGCCAGCAGCTTATGGGGCGGGATAGGCGAAGCTTTCTTT.

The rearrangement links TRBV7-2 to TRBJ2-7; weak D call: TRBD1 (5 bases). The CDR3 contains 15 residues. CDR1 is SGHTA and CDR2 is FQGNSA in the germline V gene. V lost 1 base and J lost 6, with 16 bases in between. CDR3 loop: CASSLVAGSVREQYF. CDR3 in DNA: TGTGCCAGCAGCTTAGTCGCAGGGTCCGTCCGCGAGCAGTACTTC.

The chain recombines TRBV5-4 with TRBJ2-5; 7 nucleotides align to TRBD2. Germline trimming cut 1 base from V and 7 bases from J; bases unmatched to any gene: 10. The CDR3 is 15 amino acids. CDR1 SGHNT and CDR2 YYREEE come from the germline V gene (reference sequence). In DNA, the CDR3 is TGTGCCAGCAGCTTGAGTCGGGGGGTGATTGGGACCCAGTACTTC. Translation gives CASSLSRGVIGTQYF.

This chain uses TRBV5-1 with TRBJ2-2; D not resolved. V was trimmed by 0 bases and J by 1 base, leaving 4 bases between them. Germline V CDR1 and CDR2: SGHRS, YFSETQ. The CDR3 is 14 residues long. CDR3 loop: CASSLARNTGELFF. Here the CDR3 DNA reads TGCGCCAGCAGCTTGGCTCGGAACACCGGGGAGCTGTTTTTT.

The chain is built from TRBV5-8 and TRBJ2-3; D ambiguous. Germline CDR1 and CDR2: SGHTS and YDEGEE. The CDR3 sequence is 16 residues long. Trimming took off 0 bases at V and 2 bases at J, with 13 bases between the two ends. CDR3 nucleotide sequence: TGTGCCAGCAGCTTGGCTATTACAGCTTACACAGATACGCAGTATTTT. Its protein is CASSLAITAYTDTQYF.

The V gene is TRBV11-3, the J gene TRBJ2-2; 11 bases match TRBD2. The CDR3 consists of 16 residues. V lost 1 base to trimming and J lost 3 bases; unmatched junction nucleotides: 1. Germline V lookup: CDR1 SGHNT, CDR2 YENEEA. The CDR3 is CASSLGGLADTGELFF. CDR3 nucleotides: TGTGCCAGCAGCTTAGGGGGACTAGCGGACACCGGGGAGCTGTTTTTT.

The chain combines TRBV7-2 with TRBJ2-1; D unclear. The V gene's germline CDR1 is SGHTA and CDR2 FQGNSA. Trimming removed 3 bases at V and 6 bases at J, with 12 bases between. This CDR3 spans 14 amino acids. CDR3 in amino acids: CASSFTYAPNEQFF. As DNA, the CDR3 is TGTGCCAGCAGCTTCACTTATGCCCCCAATGAGCAGTTCTTC.

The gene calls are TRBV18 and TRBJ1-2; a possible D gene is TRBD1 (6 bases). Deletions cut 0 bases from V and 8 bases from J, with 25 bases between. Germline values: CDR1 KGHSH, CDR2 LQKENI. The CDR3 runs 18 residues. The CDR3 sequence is CASSPPGWQGQRSGGYTF. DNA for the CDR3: TGTGCCAGCTCACCACCGGGCTGGCAGGGGCAACGAAGTGGAGGCTACACCTTC.

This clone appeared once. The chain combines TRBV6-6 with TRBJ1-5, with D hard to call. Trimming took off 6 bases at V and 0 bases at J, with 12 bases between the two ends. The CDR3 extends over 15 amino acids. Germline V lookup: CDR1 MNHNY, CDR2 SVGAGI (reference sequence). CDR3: CASSHRGYSNQPQHF. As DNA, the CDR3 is TGTGCCAGCAGCCACAGAGGGTATAGCAATCAGCCCCAGCATTTT.

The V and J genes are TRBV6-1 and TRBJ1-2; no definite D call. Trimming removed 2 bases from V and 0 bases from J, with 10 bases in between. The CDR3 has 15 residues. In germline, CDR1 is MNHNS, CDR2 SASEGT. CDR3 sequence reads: CASSERESPNYGYTF. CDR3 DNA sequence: TGTGCCAGCAGTGAACGGGAGTCCCCTAACTATGGCTACACCTTC.

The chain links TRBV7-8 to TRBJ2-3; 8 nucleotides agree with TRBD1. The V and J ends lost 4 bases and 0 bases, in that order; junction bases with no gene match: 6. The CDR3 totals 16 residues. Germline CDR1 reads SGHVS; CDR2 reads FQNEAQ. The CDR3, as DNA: TGTGCCAGCAGCTCAGGACAGGGCTCTAGCACAGATACGCAGTATTTT. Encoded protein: CASSSGQGSSTDTQYF.

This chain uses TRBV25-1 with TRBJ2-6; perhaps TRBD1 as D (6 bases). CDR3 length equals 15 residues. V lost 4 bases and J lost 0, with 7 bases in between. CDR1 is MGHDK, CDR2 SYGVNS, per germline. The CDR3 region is CASSVTGSGANVLTF. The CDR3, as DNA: TGTGCCAGCAGTGTGACAGGCTCTGGGGCCAACGTCCTGACTTTC.

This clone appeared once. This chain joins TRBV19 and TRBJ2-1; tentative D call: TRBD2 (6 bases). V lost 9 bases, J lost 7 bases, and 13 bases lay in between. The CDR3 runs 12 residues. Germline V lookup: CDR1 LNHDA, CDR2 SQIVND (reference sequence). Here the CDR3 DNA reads TGTGCCAGCCGCCTAGCGAGGAATGAGCAGTTCTTC. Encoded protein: CASRLARNEQFF.

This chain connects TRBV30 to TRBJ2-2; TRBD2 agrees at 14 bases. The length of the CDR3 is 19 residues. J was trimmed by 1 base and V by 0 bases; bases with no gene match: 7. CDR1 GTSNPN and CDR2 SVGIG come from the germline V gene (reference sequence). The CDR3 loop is CAWSVVRTSGRLNTGELFF. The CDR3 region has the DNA TGTGCCTGGAGTGTAGTTCGGACTAGCGGGAGGTTGAACACCGGGGAGCTGTTTTTT.

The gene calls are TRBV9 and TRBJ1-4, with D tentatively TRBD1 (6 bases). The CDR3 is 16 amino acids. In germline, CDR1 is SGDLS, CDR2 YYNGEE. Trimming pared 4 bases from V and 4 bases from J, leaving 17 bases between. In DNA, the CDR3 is TGTGCCAGCAGCCACCAGGGGAGGGGCCATAATGAAAAACTGTTTTTT. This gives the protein CASSHQGRGHNEKLFF.